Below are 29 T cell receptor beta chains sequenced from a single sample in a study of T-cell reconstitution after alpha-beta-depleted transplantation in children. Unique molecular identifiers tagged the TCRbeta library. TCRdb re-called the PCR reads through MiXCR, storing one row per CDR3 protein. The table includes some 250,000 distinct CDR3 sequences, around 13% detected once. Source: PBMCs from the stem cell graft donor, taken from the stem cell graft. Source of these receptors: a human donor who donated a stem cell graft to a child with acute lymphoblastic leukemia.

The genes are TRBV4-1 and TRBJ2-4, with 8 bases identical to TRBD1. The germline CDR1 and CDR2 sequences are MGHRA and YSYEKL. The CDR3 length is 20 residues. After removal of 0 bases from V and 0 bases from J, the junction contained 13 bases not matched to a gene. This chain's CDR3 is CASSQDSGQGRSLAKNIQYF. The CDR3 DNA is TGCGCCAGCAGCCAAGACTCAGGACAGGGAAGATCTCTAGCCAAAAACATTCAGTACTTC.

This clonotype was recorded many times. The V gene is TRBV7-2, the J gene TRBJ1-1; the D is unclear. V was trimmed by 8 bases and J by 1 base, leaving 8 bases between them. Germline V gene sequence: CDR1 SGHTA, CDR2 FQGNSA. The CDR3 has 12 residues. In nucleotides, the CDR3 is TGTGCCAGCTTCGGCCCGAACACTGAAGCTTTCTTT. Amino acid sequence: CASFGPNTEAFF. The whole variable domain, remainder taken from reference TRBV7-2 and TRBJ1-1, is GAGVSQSPSNKVTEKGKDVELRCDPISGHTALYWYRQSLGQGLEFLIYFQGNSAPDKSGLPSDRFSAERTGGSVSTLTIQRTQQEDSAVYLCASFGPNTEAFFGQGTRLTVV.

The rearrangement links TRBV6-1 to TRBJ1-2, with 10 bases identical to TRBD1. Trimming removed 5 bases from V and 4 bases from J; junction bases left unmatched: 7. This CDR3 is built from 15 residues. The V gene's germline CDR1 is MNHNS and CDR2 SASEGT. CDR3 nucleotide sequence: TGTGCCAGCAGTAGAGACAGGGGGCGCGGCTATGGCTACACCTTC. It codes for CASSRDRGRGYGYTF.

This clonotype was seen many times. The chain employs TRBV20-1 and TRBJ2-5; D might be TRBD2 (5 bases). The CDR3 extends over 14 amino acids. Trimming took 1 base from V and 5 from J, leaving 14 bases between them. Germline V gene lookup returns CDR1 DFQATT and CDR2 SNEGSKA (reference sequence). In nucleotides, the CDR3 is TGCAGTGCTAGAGGCTTCAGGCAGCGGGAGACCCAGTACTTC. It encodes CSARGFRQRETQYF.

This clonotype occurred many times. The CDR3 here is CATSGAGGPTDEQFF. CDR3 nucleotides: TGTGCCACCAGCGGGGCGGGGGGCCCTACGGATGAGCAGTTCTTC. V and J are TRBV15 and TRBJ2-1; 8 bases map to TRBD2. The CDR3 contains 15 residues. Unmatched junction bases numbered 11, after V lost 5 bases and J lost 8 bases. Per the germline V gene, CDR1 is LNHNV and CDR2 is YYDKDF (reference sequence).

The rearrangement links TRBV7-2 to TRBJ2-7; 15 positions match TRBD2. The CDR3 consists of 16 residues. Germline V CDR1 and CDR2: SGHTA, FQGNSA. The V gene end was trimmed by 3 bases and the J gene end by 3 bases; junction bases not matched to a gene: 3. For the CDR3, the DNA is TGTGCCAGCAGCTTCGGACTAGCGGGGGGGGACTACGAGCAGTACTTC. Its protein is CASSFGLAGGDYEQYF. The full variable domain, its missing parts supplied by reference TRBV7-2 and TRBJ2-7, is GAGVSQSPSNKVTEKGKDVELRCDPISGHTALYWYRQSLGQGLEFLIYFQGNSAPDKSGLPSDRFSAERTGGSVSTLTIQRTQQEDSAVYLCASSFGLAGGDYEQYFGPGTRLTVT.

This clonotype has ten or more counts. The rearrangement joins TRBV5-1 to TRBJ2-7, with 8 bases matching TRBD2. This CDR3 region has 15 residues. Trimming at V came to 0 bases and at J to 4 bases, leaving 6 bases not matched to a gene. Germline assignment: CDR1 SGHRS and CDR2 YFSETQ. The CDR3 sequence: CASSLGSSGGYEQYF. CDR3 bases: TGCGCCAGCAGCTTGGGTAGTTCGGGAGGGTACGAGCAGTACTTC.

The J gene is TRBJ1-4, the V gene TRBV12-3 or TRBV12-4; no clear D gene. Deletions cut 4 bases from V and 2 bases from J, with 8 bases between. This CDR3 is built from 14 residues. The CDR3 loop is CASSSPLTNEKLFF. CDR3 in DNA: TGTGCCAGCAGTTCCCCCTTGACTAATGAAAAACTGTTTTTT.

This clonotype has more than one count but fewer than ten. In DNA form, the CDR3 reads TGTGCCAGCAGTGCGAGCACAGGGGGCTACCCATCACCCCTCCACTTT. This codes for CASSASTGGYPSPLHF. The genes are TRBV2 and TRBJ1-6; 9 bases agree with TRBD1. This CDR3 is built from 16 residues. The V and J ends lost 4 bases and 10 bases, in that order; junction bases with no gene match: 11. CDR1 is SNHLY, CDR2 FYNNEI, per germline.

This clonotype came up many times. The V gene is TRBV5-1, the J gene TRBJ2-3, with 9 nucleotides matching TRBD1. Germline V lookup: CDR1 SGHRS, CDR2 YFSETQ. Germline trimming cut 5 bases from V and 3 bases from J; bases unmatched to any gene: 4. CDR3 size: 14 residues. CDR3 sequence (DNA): TGCGCCAGCAGGCCGGGACAGGGAACAGATACGCAGTATTTT. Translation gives CASRPGQGTDTQYF.

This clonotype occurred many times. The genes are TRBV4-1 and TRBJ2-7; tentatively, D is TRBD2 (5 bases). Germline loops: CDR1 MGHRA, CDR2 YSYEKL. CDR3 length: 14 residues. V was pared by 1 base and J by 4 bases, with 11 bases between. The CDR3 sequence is CASSQVRTGYEQYF. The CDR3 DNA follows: TGCGCCAGCAGCCAAGTGAGGACGGGGTACGAGCAGTACTTC.

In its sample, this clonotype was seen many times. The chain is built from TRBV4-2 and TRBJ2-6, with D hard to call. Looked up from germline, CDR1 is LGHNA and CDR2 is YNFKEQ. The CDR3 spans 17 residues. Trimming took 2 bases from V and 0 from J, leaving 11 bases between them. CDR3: CASSQISRSSGANVLTF. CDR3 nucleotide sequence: TGTGCCAGCAGCCAAATATCGAGAAGCTCTGGGGCCAACGTCCTGACTTTC.

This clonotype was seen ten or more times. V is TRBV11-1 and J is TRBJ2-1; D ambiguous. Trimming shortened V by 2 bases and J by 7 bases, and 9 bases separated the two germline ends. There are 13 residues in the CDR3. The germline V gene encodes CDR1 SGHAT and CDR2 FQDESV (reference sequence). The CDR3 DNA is TGTGCCAGCAGCTTACCTCCAGCAAATGAGCAGTTCTTC. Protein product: CASSLPPANEQFF.

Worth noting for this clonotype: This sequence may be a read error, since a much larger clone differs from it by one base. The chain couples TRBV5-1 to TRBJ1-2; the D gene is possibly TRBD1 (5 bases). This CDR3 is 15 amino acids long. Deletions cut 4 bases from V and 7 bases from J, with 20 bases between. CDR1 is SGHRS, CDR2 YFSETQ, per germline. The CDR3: CASSVNTWGISGYTF. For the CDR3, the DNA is TGCGCCAGCAGCGTGAATACATGGGGGATAAGTGGCTACACCTTC.

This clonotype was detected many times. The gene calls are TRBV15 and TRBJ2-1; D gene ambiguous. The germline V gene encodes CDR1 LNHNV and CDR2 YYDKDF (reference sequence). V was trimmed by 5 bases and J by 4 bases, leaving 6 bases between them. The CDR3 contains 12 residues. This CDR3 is CATSGMYNEQFF. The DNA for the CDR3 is TGTGCCACCAGCGGGATGTACAATGAGCAGTTCTTC.

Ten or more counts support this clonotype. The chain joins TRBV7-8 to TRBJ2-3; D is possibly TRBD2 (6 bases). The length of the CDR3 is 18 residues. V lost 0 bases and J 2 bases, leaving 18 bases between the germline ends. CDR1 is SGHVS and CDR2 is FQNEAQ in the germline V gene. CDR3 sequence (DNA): TGTGCCAGCAGCTTAGCGTTAGTCGCTAGCGTACACACAGATACGCAGTATTTT. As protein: CASSLALVASVHTDTQYF.

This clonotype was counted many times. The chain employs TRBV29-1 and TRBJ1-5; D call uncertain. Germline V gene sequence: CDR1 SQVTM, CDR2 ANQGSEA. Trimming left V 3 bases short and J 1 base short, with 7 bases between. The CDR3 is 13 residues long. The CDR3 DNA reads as TGCAGCGTTGAGGACGGAAGCAATCAGCCCCAGCATTTT. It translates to CSVEDGSNQPQHF.

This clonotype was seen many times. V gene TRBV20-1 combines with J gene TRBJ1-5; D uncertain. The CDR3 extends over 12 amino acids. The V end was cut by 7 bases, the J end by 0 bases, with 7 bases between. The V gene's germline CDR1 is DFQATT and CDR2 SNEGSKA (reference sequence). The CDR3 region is CSVFNSNQPQHF. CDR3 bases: TGCAGTGTTTTTAATAGCAATCAGCCCCAGCATTTT.

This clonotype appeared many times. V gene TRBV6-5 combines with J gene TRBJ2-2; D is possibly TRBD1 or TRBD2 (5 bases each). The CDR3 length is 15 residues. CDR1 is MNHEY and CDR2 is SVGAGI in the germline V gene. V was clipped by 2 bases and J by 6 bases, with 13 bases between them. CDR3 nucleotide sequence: TGTGCCAGCAGTTACGGAGGCAGGGTAGCCGGGGAGCTGTTTTTT. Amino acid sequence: CASSYGGRVAGELFF.

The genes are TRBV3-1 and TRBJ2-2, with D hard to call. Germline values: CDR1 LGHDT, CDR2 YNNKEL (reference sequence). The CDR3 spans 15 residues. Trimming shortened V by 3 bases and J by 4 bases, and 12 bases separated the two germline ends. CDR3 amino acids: CASSHYQAATGELFF. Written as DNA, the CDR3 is TGTGCCAGCAGCCATTATCAGGCGGCCACCGGGGAGCTGTTTTTT. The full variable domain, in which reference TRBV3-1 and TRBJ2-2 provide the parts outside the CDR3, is DTAVSQTPKYLVTQMGNDKSIKCEQNLGHDTMYWYKQDSKKFLKIMFSYNNKELIINETVPNRFSPKSPDKAHLNLHINSLELGDSAVYFCASSHYQAATGELFFGEGSRLTVL.

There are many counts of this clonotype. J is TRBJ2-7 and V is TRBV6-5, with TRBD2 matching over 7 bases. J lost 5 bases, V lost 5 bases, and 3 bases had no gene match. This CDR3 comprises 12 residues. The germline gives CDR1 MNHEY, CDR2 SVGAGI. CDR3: CASSRTRHEQYF. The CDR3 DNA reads TGTGCCAGCAGTCGGACTAGGCACGAGCAGTACTTC.

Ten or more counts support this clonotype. The CDR3 loop reads CATSRAGATNEKLFF. CDR3 DNA sequence: TGTGCCACCAGCAGAGCGGGCGCAACTAATGAAAAACTGTTTTTT. The V call is TRBV15, the J call TRBJ1-4; D remains ambiguous. CDR1 and CDR2 from the germline V gene are LNHNV and YYDKDF (reference sequence). The CDR3 runs to 15 residues. V lost 1 base and J 0 bases, leaving 6 bases between the germline ends.

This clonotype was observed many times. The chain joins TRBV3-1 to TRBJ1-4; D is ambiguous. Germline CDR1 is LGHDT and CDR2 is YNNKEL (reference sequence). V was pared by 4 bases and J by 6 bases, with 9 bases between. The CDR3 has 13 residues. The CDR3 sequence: CASSPSADEKLFF. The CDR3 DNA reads TGTGCCAGCAGCCCCTCCGCGGATGAAAAACTGTTTTTT.

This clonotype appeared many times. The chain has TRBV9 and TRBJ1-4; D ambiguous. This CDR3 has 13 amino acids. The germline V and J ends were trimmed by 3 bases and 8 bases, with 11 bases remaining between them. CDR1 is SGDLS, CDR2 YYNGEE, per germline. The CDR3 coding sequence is TGTGCCAGCAGCGGACCCTCGCCGGAAAAACTGTTTTTT. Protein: CASSGPSPEKLFF.

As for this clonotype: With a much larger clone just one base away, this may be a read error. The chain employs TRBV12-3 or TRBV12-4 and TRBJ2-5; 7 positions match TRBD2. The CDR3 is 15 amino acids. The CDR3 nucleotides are TGTCCCAGCAGTTCACCGGGACTAATTCAAGAGACCCAGTACTTC. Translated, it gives CPSSSPGLIQETQYF.

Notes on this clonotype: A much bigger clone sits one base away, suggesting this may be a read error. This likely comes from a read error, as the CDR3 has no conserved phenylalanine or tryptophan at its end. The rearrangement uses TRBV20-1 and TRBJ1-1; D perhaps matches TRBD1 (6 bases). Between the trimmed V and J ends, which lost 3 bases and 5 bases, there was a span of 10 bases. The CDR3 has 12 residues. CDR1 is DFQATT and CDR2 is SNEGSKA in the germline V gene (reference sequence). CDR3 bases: TGCAGTGCTAGTTTAGGGGGAACTGAAGCTTTCTTG. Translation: CSASLGGTEAFL.

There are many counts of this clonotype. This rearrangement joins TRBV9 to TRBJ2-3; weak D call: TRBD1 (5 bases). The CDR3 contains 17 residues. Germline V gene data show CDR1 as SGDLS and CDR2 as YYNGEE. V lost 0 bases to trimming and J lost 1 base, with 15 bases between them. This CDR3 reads CASSVGLSPGRTDTQYF. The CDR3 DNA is TGTGCCAGCAGCGTAGGTTTGTCGCCAGGGCGCACAGATACGCAGTATTTT.

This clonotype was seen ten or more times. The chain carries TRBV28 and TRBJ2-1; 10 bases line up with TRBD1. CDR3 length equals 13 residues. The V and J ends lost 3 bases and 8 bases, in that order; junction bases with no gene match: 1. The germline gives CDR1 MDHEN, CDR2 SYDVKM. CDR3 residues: CASSLGTGDEQFF. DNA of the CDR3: TGTGCCAGCAGTTTGGGGACAGGGGATGAGCAGTTCTTC.

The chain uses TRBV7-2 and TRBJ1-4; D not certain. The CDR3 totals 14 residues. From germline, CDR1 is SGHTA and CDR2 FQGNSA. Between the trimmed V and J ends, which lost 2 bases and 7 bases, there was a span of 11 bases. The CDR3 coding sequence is TGTGCCAGCAGCTTACCGGACTCCAGTGAAAAACTGTTTTTT. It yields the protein CASSLPDSSEKLFF.